This T cell receptor beta chain derives from a study of blood T cells in healthy people across ages. Background on the study: Capture by template switching was about one barcoded beta molecule per two T cells.

Study observations and caveats: Fewer expanded clones and more diversity marked long-lived versus aged donors.

Samples had at least 6 million PBMCs isolated from them. The germline V and J ends were trimmed by 1 base and 8 bases, with 15 bases remaining between them. The CDR3 covers 14 residues. Turning to this clonotype: No antigen is known for it.

PCR was performed a second time for roughly 7 to 11 cycles using a sample-barcoded 5' primer and a J-beta primer mix. At least 2.5 million CDR3-containing paired-end reads were obtained per sample. Using its own MiXCR run on the 5' RACE reads, TCRdb lists one record per CDR3 protein. Of more than 1.4 million distinct CDR3 sequences listed, 42% are singletons. This TCR derives from a woman in her late teens or twenties in good health. V is TRBV12-3 or TRBV12-4 and J is TRBJ2-7; a weak D match, TRBD2 (6 bases). The sample comprised blood. Here the CDR3 reads CASSLVNWEAKQYF. CDR3 nucleotides: TGTGCCAGCAGTTTAGTAAATTGGGAGGCCAAGCAGTACTTC.